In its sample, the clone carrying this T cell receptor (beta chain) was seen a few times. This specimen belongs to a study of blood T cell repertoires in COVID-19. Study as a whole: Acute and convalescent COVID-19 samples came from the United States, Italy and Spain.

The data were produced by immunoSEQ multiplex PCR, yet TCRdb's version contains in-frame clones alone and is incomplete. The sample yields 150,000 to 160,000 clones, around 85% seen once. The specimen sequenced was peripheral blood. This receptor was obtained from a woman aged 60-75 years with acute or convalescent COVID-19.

The CDR3 here is CASSPLDREGEAFF. The CDR3 DNA follows: TGTGCCAGCAGCCCACTGGACAGGGAAGGAGAAGCTTTCTTT. V gene TRBV5-4 combines with J gene TRBJ1-1; 8 positions agree with TRBD1. V lost 4 bases to trimming and J lost 8 bases; unmatched junction nucleotides: 10. The CDR3 sequence is 14 residues long. Germline V CDR1 and CDR2: SGHNT, YYREEE (reference sequence).